These 17 T cell receptor beta chains were sequenced from one sample in a study of blood T cell repertoires in COVID-19. The method was immunoSEQ multiplex PCR; TCRdb's version includes in-frame clones alone and lacks a portion of them. This sample has 250,000 to 300,000 clones, with approximately 89% found just once. The sample comprised peripheral blood. The receptors shown here come from a woman between 40 and 55 years old who had recovered from COVID-19.

The J gene is TRBJ2-2, the V gene TRBV6-5; a possible D gene is TRBD1 (5 bases). The CDR3 is 13 amino acids. V was clipped by 6 bases and J by 4 bases, with 9 bases between them. Germline V gene lookup returns CDR1 MNHEY and CDR2 SVGAGI. The CDR3 loop reads CASSGHLTGELFF. CDR3 nucleotide sequence: TGTGCCAGCAGCGGACACCTCACCGGGGAGCTGTTTTTT.

The J gene is TRBJ2-3, the V gene TRBV6-5; 9 nucleotides match TRBD2. The CDR3 loop spans 15 amino acids. Germline lookup yields CDR1 MNHEY and CDR2 SVGAGI. J lost 2 bases, V lost 3 bases, and 3 bases had no gene match. The CDR3 nucleotides read TGTGCCAGCAGTTATACTAGCGGGTACACAGATACGCAGTATTTT. This sequence encodes CASSYTSGYTDTQYF.

This chain connects TRBV29-1 to TRBJ1-1; maybe TRBD1 (5 bases). This CDR3 has 13 amino acids. Per the germline V gene, CDR1 is SQVTM and CDR2 is ANQGSEA. Trimming shortened V by 7 bases and J by 0 bases, and 12 bases separated the two germline ends. The CDR3 sequence: CSASQVMNTEAFF. The CDR3, as DNA: TGCAGCGCCTCACAGGTGATGAACACTGAAGCTTTCTTT.

The gene calls are TRBV30 and TRBJ1-2, with D perhaps matching TRBD1 (5 bases). The germline gives CDR1 GTSNPN, CDR2 SVGIG (reference sequence). The CDR3 is made up of 11 amino acids. V gave up 4 bases and J gave up 8 bases, with 11 bases separating them. DNA for the CDR3: TGTGCCTGGACGGGGGGAAGAGGCTACACCTTC. It specifies CAWTGGRGYTF.

V is TRBV6-5 and J is TRBJ2-3; 7 bases align to TRBD2. This CDR3 spans 15 amino acids. Germline V lookup: CDR1 MNHEY, CDR2 SVGAGI. The V segment lost 2 bases and the J segment 4 bases; nucleotides outside the gene matches: 6. The CDR3 nucleotides are TGTGCCAGCAGTTACACTGGGGGGGAAGCAGATACGCAGTATTTT. It yields the protein CASSYTGGEADTQYF.

CDR3 region: CASSPRLRGRGTFLSEKLFF. Written as DNA, the CDR3 is TGTGCCAGCTCACCACGTTTAAGGGGCAGGGGTACCTTTTTGAGTGAAAAACTGTTTTTT. The gene calls are TRBV18 and TRBJ1-4; possible D gene TRBD1, 6 bases. With 1 base removed from V and 7 bases from J, the gap between germline ends came to 28 bases. Germline loops: CDR1 KGHSH, CDR2 LQKENI. CDR3 length equals 20 residues.

This rearrangement joins TRBV18 to TRBJ2-7; possible D gene TRBD2, 6 bases. CDR3 size: 15 residues. V was trimmed by 1 base and J by 5 bases, leaving 15 bases between them. Germline V CDR1 and CDR2: KGHSH, LQKENI. DNA for the CDR3: TGTGCCAGCTCACCACAACGGGGGTCTGTTCACGAGCAGTACTTC. It is translated as CASSPQRGSVHEQYF.

The chain couples TRBV28 to TRBJ1-2, with 7 bases that match TRBD1. Trimming cost V 6 bases and J 2 bases; bases outside gene matches: 12. Germline CDR1 and CDR2: MDHEN and SYDVKM. This CDR3 spans 16 amino acids. In DNA form, the CDR3 reads TGTGCCAGCAGGAGACAGGGCGGTGATTCCAACTATGGCTACACCTTC. Its translation is CASRRQGGDSNYGYTF.

The chain has TRBV28 and TRBJ1-5, with D unclear. This CDR3 region has 14 residues. V lost 4 bases, J lost 6 bases, and 13 bases lay in between. From germline, CDR1 is MDHEN and CDR2 SYDVKM. CDR3 DNA sequence: TGTGCCAGCAGTTCATCAGTTACATTTCAGCCCCAGCATTTT. Its translation: CASSSSVTFQPQHF. Looking up the rest from reference TRBV28 and TRBJ1-5 gives the full variable domain: DVKVTQSSRYLVKRTGEKVFLECVQDMDHENMFWYRQDPGLGLRLIYFSYDVKMKEKGDIPEGYSVSREKKERFSLILESASTNQTSMYLCASSSSVTFQPQHFGDGTRLSIL.

V usage is TRBV4-3 and J usage is TRBJ1-4; 8 bases match TRBD1. In germline, CDR1 is LGHNA, CDR2 YSLEER. This CDR3 comprises 17 residues. V shed 1 base and J 5 bases; nucleotides not matched to a gene: 9. In nucleotides, the CDR3 is TGCGCCAGCAGCCAAGGTCAGGGGGCGGGAACAAATGAAAAACTGTTTTTT. Translation: CASSQGQGAGTNEKLFF.

This chain's CDR3 is CASSLVPGSSSGANVLTF. CDR3 sequence (DNA): TGTGCCAGCAGTTTAGTTCCAGGCTCGAGCTCTGGGGCCAACGTCCTGACTTTC. The V and J genes are TRBV27 and TRBJ2-6, with D hard to call. The CDR3 length is 18 residues. Germline V lookup: CDR1 MNHEY, CDR2 SMNVEV (reference sequence). Between the trimmed V and J ends, which lost 2 bases and 0 bases, there was a span of 14 bases.

The chain has TRBV6-2 or TRBV6-3 and TRBJ2-1; 12 bases map to TRBD2. Per germline, CDR1 MNHEY and CDR2 SVGEGT. The CDR3 has 18 amino acids. With 4 bases clipped from V and 5 bases from J, the junction kept 12 bases outside the gene matches. The DNA for the CDR3 is TGTGCCAGCAGTTCCAGAACTTCCGGGACTAGCGGGCACAATGAGCAGTTCTTC. Amino acid sequence: CASSSRTSGTSGHNEQFF.

This clone was seen just once. This chain links TRBV24-1 with TRBJ2-5, with D possibly being TRBD1 (6 bases). Germline V gene lookup returns CDR1 KGHDR and CDR2 SFDVKD. The CDR3 runs to 15 residues. With 3 bases removed from V and 2 bases from J, the gap between germline ends came to 12 bases. The CDR3 here is CATSDPTGPQETQYF. The CDR3 DNA is TGTGCCACCAGTGATCCGACAGGCCCACAAGAGACCCAGTACTTC.

A few counts support this clone. The chain has TRBV11-2 and TRBJ1-1, with D possibly TRBD1 on 6 matching bases. Germline-derived CDR1 and CDR2 are SGHAT and FQNNGV. V lost 8 bases and J 9 bases, leaving 19 bases between the germline ends. The CDR3 is made up of 13 amino acids. The CDR3 here is CASVFRPGQKAFF. CDR3 DNA: TGTGCCAGCGTATTCCGACCAGGACAGAAAGCTTTCTTT.

The J gene is TRBJ2-2, the V gene TRBV9; 11 bases align to TRBD2. The junction had 7 bases not matched to a gene; V was cut back by 3 bases and J by 3 bases. CDR3 length equals 17 residues. The V gene's germline CDR1 is SGDLS and CDR2 YYNGEE. The CDR3 loop reads CASSGQTSGRHTGELFF. CDR3 sequence (DNA): TGTGCCAGCAGCGGTCAAACTAGCGGGAGACACACCGGGGAGCTGTTTTTT.

The chain employs TRBV2 and TRBJ2-5, with 13 bases that match TRBD2. Germline trimming cut 8 bases from V and 0 bases from J; bases unmatched to any gene: 3. The CDR3 consists of 15 residues. Germline-derived CDR1 and CDR2 are SNHLY and FYNNEI. In DNA form, the CDR3 reads TGTGCCAGCGGGGGACTAGCGGGGTACCAAGAGACCCAGTACTTC. Translated: CASGGLAGYQETQYF.

CDR3 in DNA: TGTGCCAGCAGCAGACAGGGACAGACTAACTATGGCTACACCTTC. As protein: CASSRQGQTNYGYTF. The chain couples TRBV21-1 to TRBJ1-2; the D call of TRBD1 is as the table states it, not checked on the DNA. TRBV21-1 is a recognized pseudogene. The CDR3 covers 15 residues.